The subject of this entry is one T cell receptor beta chain. Antigen: not known. The CDR3 goes on 3 residues after the read ends, and that part is filled in from the germline J gene. Some clones are missing from TCRdb's copy, which holds only in-frame ones; the method was immunoSEQ multiplex PCR. This sample's clone table lists fewer than 10,000 clones. The trim removed 8 bases at V and 7 bases at J, leaving 4 bases unmatched. The CDR3 length is 13 residues. CDR1 is LNHDA, CDR2 SQIVND, per germline (reference sequence). The data derive from a study of T cell clonality in common variable immunodeficiency. Study-wide points: Shared TCRbeta clones were fewer between CVID subjects than controls. Reportedly, TCR beta sequences from common variable immunodeficiency showed fewer deletions and N-nucleotide insertions.

The sequencing input was peripheral blood mononuclear cells. This chain links TRBV19 with TRBJ2-1; 11 bases are a match to TRBD2. This clonotype was obtained from a human donor with common variable immunodeficiency. The CDR3 region is CASGLAGRNEQFF. Incomplete CDR3 DNA: TGTGCCAGTGGACTAGCGGGTCGGAATGAG.